The next 19 T cell receptor beta chains were all read from a single sample in a study of T cells in Graves' hyperthyroidism and ophthalmopathy. The source material, RNA transcripts, was used to amplify TCR beta CDR3 regions. Using the HTBI primer set, a first-round RT-PCR was run on the TCR CDR3. TCRdb independently ran MiXCR on the multiplex PCR reads; one entry per CDR3 protein. This table has roughly 660,000 distinct CDR3 sequences, approximately 15% appearing once. Sequenced material: blood. The receptors were sampled from a man in his forties or fifties with Graves' hyperthyroidism.

The rearrangement joins TRBV19 to TRBJ2-1; weak D call: TRBD2 (5 bases). Between the trimmed V and J ends, which lost 6 bases and 13 bases, there was a span of 16 bases. Germline CDR1 reads LNHDA; CDR2 reads SQIVND (reference sequence). The CDR3 covers 12 residues. DNA for the CDR3: TGTGCCAGTAGCACCGTGAGCGGTTTTCAGTTCTTC. This codes for CASSTVSGFQFF.

This clonotype was seen ten or more times. The chain uses TRBV6-2 or TRBV6-3 and TRBJ2-1; D remains ambiguous. V lost 2 bases and J lost 7, with 18 bases in between. Looked up from germline, CDR1 is MNHEY and CDR2 is SVGEGT. This CDR3 has 16 residues. The CDR3 region is CASSYPSVRASNEQFF. The CDR3 DNA reads TGTGCCAGCAGTTACCCAAGCGTACGGGCATCGAATGAGCAGTTCTTC.

This clonotype was observed many times. The chain uses TRBV10-3 and TRBJ2-1; no clear D. The CDR3 has 12 residues. Germline CDR1 reads ENHRY; CDR2 reads SYGVKD. V gave up 3 bases and J gave up 5 bases, with 5 bases separating them. The CDR3 here is CAISEQNNEQFF. The CDR3, as DNA: TGTGCCATCAGTGAACAAAACAATGAGCAGTTCTTC.

This clonotype has at least ten counts. The chain links TRBV28 to TRBJ2-1; D call uncertain. This CDR3 contains 15 residues. V was clipped by 2 bases and J by 7 bases, with 15 bases between them. Per the germline V gene, CDR1 is MDHEN and CDR2 is SYDVKM. CDR3 region: CASSLTGVQKNEQFF. The CDR3 nucleotides read TGTGCCAGCAGTTTAACCGGCGTACAGAAAAATGAGCAGTTCTTC.

The V call is TRBV24-1, the J call TRBJ2-1; no reliable D call. Per the germline V gene, CDR1 is KGHDR and CDR2 is SFDVKD. This CDR3 has 15 residues. Trimming cost V 4 bases and J 8 bases, with 17 bases left between them. This CDR3 reads CATSEQNGRPDEQFF. DNA for the CDR3: TGTGCCACCAGTGAACAAAACGGACGCCCCGATGAGCAGTTCTTC.

The gene calls are TRBV5-5 and TRBJ1-2; 9 bases fit TRBD1. Germline-derived CDR1 and CDR2 are SGHKS and YYEKEE (reference sequence). CDR3 length: 15 residues. V lost 4 bases to trimming and J lost 5 bases; unmatched junction nucleotides: 9. CDR3 DNA sequence: TGTGCCAGCAGCCTAGCTCCCGGGACAGGGTATGGCTACACCTTC. Amino acids: CASSLAPGTGYGYTF.

This clonotype was observed many times. The V gene is TRBV11-2, the J gene TRBJ2-7, with D unclear. Trimming removed 3 bases at V and 1 base at J, with 13 bases between. The CDR3 is made up of 15 amino acids. CDR1 and CDR2 from the germline V gene are SGHAT and FQNNGV. CDR3 amino acids: CASSLNRALSYEQYF. In DNA form, the CDR3 reads TGTGCCAGCAGCTTGAATCGCGCCTTGTCCTACGAGCAGTACTTC.

This clonotype was counted many times. V is TRBV10-3 and J is TRBJ2-7; D gene uncertain. From germline, CDR1 is ENHRY and CDR2 SYGVKD. The CDR3 is made up of 13 amino acids. The V and J ends lost 1 base and 3 bases respectively, with 7 bases between them. In DNA form, the CDR3 reads TGTGCCATCAGTGAGTACAGTAGCTACGAGCAGTACTTC. It specifies CAISEYSSYEQYF.

This clonotype turned up a few times. The rearrangement joins TRBV5-1 to TRBJ2-1, with TRBD1 matching 10 bases. The germline V gene has CDR1 SGHRS and CDR2 YFSETQ. The CDR3 spans 15 residues. Trimming cost V 2 bases and J 3 bases; bases outside gene matches: 2. This CDR3 reads CASSFGQGDYNEQFF. CDR3 sequence (DNA): TGCGCCAGCAGCTTTGGACAGGGGGACTACAATGAGCAGTTCTTC.

A remark on this clonotype: Since no conserved phenylalanine or tryptophan closes the CDR3, a read error is the likely cause. The chain joins TRBV28 to TRBJ2-7; tentatively, D is TRBD1 (6 bases). V lost 6 bases, J lost 0 bases, and 15 bases lay in between. Germline V CDR1 and CDR2: MDHEN, SYDVKM. There are 15 residues in the CDR3. The CDR3 bases are TGTGCCAGCAGCTCATTAGTACAGGGCTCCTACGAGCAGTACCTC. Its protein product is CASSSLVQGSYEQYL.

This clonotype was seen only a few times. CDR3 sequence reads: CASSLAGPGQGANEQYF. CDR3 sequence (DNA): TGTGCCAGCAGCTTGGCCGGACCGGGACAGGGGGCGAACGAGCAGTACTTC. The chain recombines TRBV5-4 with TRBJ2-7; 12 bases fit TRBD1. The J segment lost 5 bases and the V segment lost 0 bases, leaving 9 bases of the junction unmatched. The CDR3 runs to 17 residues. Germline values: CDR1 SGHNT, CDR2 YYREEE (reference sequence).

The gene calls are TRBV5-8 and TRBJ2-5; D is ambiguous. The CDR3 covers 13 residues. Trimming left V 0 bases short and J 5 bases short, with 8 bases between. Germline V gene data show CDR1 as SGHTS and CDR2 as YDEGEE. CDR3 region: CASSLVGAETQYF. The DNA for the CDR3 is TGTGCCAGCAGCTTGGTTGGTGCGGAGACCCAGTACTTC.

This clonotype showed up many times. The rearrangement links TRBV11-2 to TRBJ1-2, with a tentative D call TRBD1 (6 bases). Germline values: CDR1 SGHAT, CDR2 FQNNGV. The CDR3 is 18 amino acids. The germline V and J ends were trimmed by 0 bases and 0 bases, with 17 bases remaining between them. CDR3 coding DNA: TGTGCCAGCAGCTTAGATTTTCTTACCAGGGGAGCTAACTATGGCTACACCTTC. Translation: CASSLDFLTRGANYGYTF. The entire variable domain, with the rest obtained from reference TRBV11-2 and TRBJ1-2, is as follows: EAGVAQSPRYKIIEKRQSVAFWCNPISGHATLYWYQQILGQGPKLLIQFQNNGVVDDSQLPKDRFSAERLKGVDSTLKIQPAKLEDSAVYLCASSLDFLTRGANYGYTFGSGTRLTVV.

Many counts were recorded for this clonotype. The V gene is TRBV7-9, the J gene TRBJ2-5; maybe TRBD2 (6 bases). Trimming stripped 5 bases from V and 1 base from J, with 14 bases between. The germline V gene has CDR1 SEHNR and CDR2 FQNEAQ (reference sequence). The CDR3 length is 15 residues. CDR3 bases: TGTGCCAGCAGCCCCGGCAGCGGGTTCCAAGAGACCCAGTACTTC. This sequence encodes CASSPGSGFQETQYF. Based on the CDR3 plus reference TRBV7-9 and TRBJ2-5, the full variable domain is DTGVSQNPRHKITKRGQNVTFRCDPISEHNRLYWYRQTLGQGPEFLTYFQNEAQLEKSRLLSDRFSAERPKGSFSTLEIQRTEQGDSAMYLCASSPGSGFQETQYFGPGTRLLVL.

This clonotype was seen repeatedly, ten times or more. The chain is built from TRBV10-1 and TRBJ2-3; D perhaps matches TRBD1 (6 bases). The germline CDR1 and CDR2 sequences are WNHNN and SYGVQD (reference sequence). V lost 3 bases, J lost 5 bases, and 9 bases lay in between. This CDR3 has 13 residues. The CDR3 here is CASSDGGLDTQYF. CDR3 nucleotides: TGCGCCAGCAGTGATGGGGGCCTAGATACGCAGTATTTT.

This clonotype was observed many times. The rearrangement joins TRBV20-1 to TRBJ2-3; TRBD2 is a possible D gene (6 bases). Trimming removed 3 bases at V and 1 base at J, with 8 bases between. This CDR3 is built from 13 residues. CDR1 is DFQATT and CDR2 is SNEGSKA in the germline V gene (reference sequence). In nucleotides, the CDR3 is TGCAGTGCTAGGTGGGGGGGCACAGATACGCAGTATTTT. Its translation is CSARWGGTDTQYF.

The chain recombines TRBV11-3 with TRBJ2-3, with TRBD1 identical over 9 bases. Trimming cost V 5 bases and J 2 bases; bases outside gene matches: 5. The CDR3 is 15 residues long. Germline V gene data show CDR1 as SGHNT and CDR2 as YENEEA. The DNA of the CDR3 is TGTGCCAGCAGCCTCGGGACAGGGCCCACAGATACGCAGTATTTT. It translates to CASSLGTGPTDTQYF.

Only a few counts were recorded for this clonotype. For the CDR3, the DNA is TGTGCCAGCAGCCAATCCCGGTTATCTGAGCAGTACTTC. This codes for CASSQSRLSEQYF. V is TRBV3-1 and J is TRBJ2-7; D gene ambiguous. The germline CDR1 and CDR2 sequences are LGHDT and YNNKEL (reference sequence). The CDR3 runs 13 residues. The V end lost 2 bases, the J end lost 7 bases, and 12 bases lay between the germline ends.

This clonotype has at least ten counts. The chain joins TRBV27 to TRBJ2-7, with 12 bases fitting TRBD2. The CDR3 contains 17 residues. Germline V lookup: CDR1 MNHEY, CDR2 SMNVEV (reference sequence). Trimming cost V 2 bases and J 1 base; bases outside gene matches: 6. The CDR3 reads CASSLRMTSGGSYEQYF. CDR3 DNA: TGTGCCAGCAGTTTAAGAATGACTAGCGGGGGTTCCTACGAGCAGTACTTC.